This T cell receptor (beta chain) was retrieved from a study of a mutant IDH1 vaccine in newly diagnosed glioma. Study at large: Treatment recipients were approximately 62% male and around 38% female, and their mean age was roughly 44 years.

The sample's time point: baseline, week 1 (first vaccination visit). The treatment: pre-vaccination baseline after standard-of-care therapy. Some clones are missing from TCRdb's copy, which holds only in-frame ones; the method was immunoSEQ multiplex PCR. The sample contains 35,000 to 40,000 clones, around four fifths of which appear only once. There are a few counts of this clone. Trimming removed 3 bases at V and 1 base at J, with 9 bases between. Looked up from germline, CDR1 is LGHNT and CDR2 is FRNRAP. The CDR3 runs to 14 residues. The chain combines TRBV12-5 with TRBJ1-1, with a possible D match to TRBD1 (5 bases). The sequence was collected from a man in his forties with glioma. Some clones in this sample may be carry-over from other donors' samples. The source was PBMCs, collected from a glioma patient treated with radiotherapy, temozolomide or both. The CDR3 sequence: CASGFVGQNTEAFF. In DNA, the CDR3 is TGTGCTAGTGGTTTCGTCGGACAGAACACTGAAGCTTTCTTT.